These 19 T cell receptor beta chains came from one sample sequenced in a study of cytomegalovirus exposure and HLA in healthy donors. The PCR employed 60 Vbeta primers together with 13 Jbeta primers. Produced via immunoSEQ multiplex PCR; TCRdb's table is partial and in-frame only. The sample totals some 200,000 clones; its top ten clones hold about 1%. The sample was PBMCs. The receptors shown here come from a girl aged 2 to 9 in good health and CMV-seropositive.

This chain joins TRBV13 and TRBJ1-1; 7 bases align to TRBD1. The ends lost 5 bases at V and 5 bases at J; junction bases unmatched: 2. The germline CDR1 and CDR2 sequences are PRHDT and FYEKMQ (reference sequence). The CDR3 totals 12 residues. The CDR3 DNA reads TGTGCCAGCAGCGAACAGGGGACTGAAGCTTTCTTT. Protein sequence: CASSEQGTEAFF.

The chain joins TRBV7-9 to TRBJ1-5; D is possibly TRBD1 (6 bases). Trimming stripped 5 bases from V and 9 bases from J, with 11 bases between. This CDR3 has 12 amino acids. In germline, CDR1 is SEHNR, CDR2 FQNEAQ (reference sequence). The chain's CDR3 is CASSPGDRPQHF. Written as DNA, the CDR3 is TGTGCCAGCAGCCCAGGGGATCGGCCCCAGCATTTT. Looking up the rest from reference TRBV7-9 and TRBJ1-5 gives the full variable domain: DTGVSQNPRHKITKRGQNVTFRCDPISEHNRLYWYRQTLGQGPEFLTYFQNEAQLEKSRLLSDRFSAERPKGSFSTLEIQRTEQGDSAMYLCASSPGDRPQHFGDGTRLSIL.

J is TRBJ2-5 and V is TRBV9; 9 bases are shared with TRBD2. The CDR3 consists of 14 residues. J was trimmed by 8 bases and V by 5 bases; bases with no gene match: 10. The germline V gene has CDR1 SGDLS and CDR2 YYNGEE. The CDR3 region has the DNA TGTGCCAGCAGGACGGGACTAGCAGATGGTACCCAGTACTTC. It specifies CASRTGLADGTQYF.

This chain's CDR3 is CASSRTSTNEQFF. The CDR3 coding sequence is TGTGCCAGCAGCCGTACTAGCACCAATGAGCAGTTCTTC. This sequence joins TRBV5-4 and TRBJ2-1, with a tentative D call TRBD2 (6 bases). V lost 4 bases to trimming and J lost 6 bases, with 11 bases between them. There are 13 residues in the CDR3. Germline lookup yields CDR1 SGHNT and CDR2 YYREEE (reference sequence). Supplemented by reference TRBV5-4 and TRBJ2-1, the full variable domain reads ETGVTQSPTHLIKTRGQQVTLRCSSQSGHNTVSWYQQALGQGPQFIFQYYREEENGRGNFPPRFSGLQFPNYSSELNVNALELDDSALYLCASSRTSTNEQFFGPGTRLTVL.

The V and J genes are TRBV5-1 and TRBJ2-5; perhaps TRBD1 as D (6 bases). The DNA end is a closer match to TRBJ2-7, so the J assignment may be wrong. Germline V gene data show CDR1 as SGHRS and CDR2 as YFSETQ. The CDR3 spans 14 residues. The CDR3 DNA reads as TGCGCCAGCAGAGGGGACACCGGATCCTACGAGCAGTACTTC. Its protein product is CASRGDTGSYEQYF.

The chain is built from TRBV25-1 and TRBJ2-3, with D perhaps matching TRBD2 (5 bases). V was clipped by 3 bases and J by 1 base, with 5 bases between them. Germline loops: CDR1 MGHDK, CDR2 SYGVNS. The CDR3 extends over 13 amino acids. The CDR3 DNA follows: TGTGCCAGCAGTGAGGAGGGCACAGATACGCAGTATTTT. Translated, it gives CASSEEGTDTQYF. The variable domain in full, completed from reference TRBV25-1 and TRBJ2-3, reads EADIYQTPRYLVIGTGKKITLECSQTMGHDKMYWYQQDPGMELHLIHYSYGVNSTEKGDLSSESTVSRIRTEHFPLTLESARPSHTSQYLCASSEEGTDTQYFGPGTRLTVL.

The rearrangement links TRBV6-6 to TRBJ2-1; 8 bases align to TRBD2. The germline V gene encodes CDR1 MNHNY and CDR2 SVGAGI (reference sequence). The CDR3 is 15 amino acids. The V gene end was trimmed by 4 bases and the J gene end by 3 bases; junction bases not matched to a gene: 5. DNA of the CDR3: TGTGCCAGCAGTTCCGTAGCGGGGAGCTACAATGAGCAGTTCTTC. Translating gives CASSSVAGSYNEQFF.

The J gene is TRBJ2-7, the V gene TRBV19, with TRBD1 matching 12 bases. J lost 0 bases, V lost 5 bases, and 5 bases had no gene match. This CDR3 region has 16 residues. In germline, CDR1 is LNHDA, CDR2 SQIVND (reference sequence). This chain's CDR3 is CASSFEGQGASYEQYF. The DNA for the CDR3 is TGTGCCAGTAGTTTCGAGGGACAGGGGGCCTCCTACGAGCAGTACTTC.

This chain joins TRBV5-3 and TRBJ2-3; 11 bases align to TRBD1. TRBV5-3 has ORF status, its function being uncertain. J gave up 3 bases and V 0 bases, and 0 bases lay outside the gene matches. The CDR3 extends over 15 amino acids. Here the CDR3 reads CARSLGDRGTDTQYF. In nucleotides, the CDR3 is TGTGCCAGAAGCTTGGGGGACAGGGGGACAGATACGCAGTATTTT.

The genes are TRBV4-2 and TRBJ2-3; 8 nucleotides align to TRBD2. With V trimmed by 0 bases and J by 4 bases, 6 bases remained unmatched. Germline lookup yields CDR1 LGHNA and CDR2 YNFKEQ. CDR3 length equals 16 residues. The CDR3 spells CASSQEEGLVADTQYF. The CDR3 DNA reads TGTGCCAGCAGCCAAGAAGAGGGACTAGTCGCAGATACGCAGTATTTT.

The rearrangement links TRBV20-1 to TRBJ2-7; no clear D gene. The V end was cut by 6 bases, the J end by 7 bases, with 13 bases between. CDR1 and CDR2 (germline): DFQATT, SNEGSKA (reference sequence). The CDR3 length is 11 residues. The DNA for the CDR3 is TGCAGTGCACTCAGAACGGGTGAGCAGTACTTC. Its translation is CSALRTGEQYF.

V usage is TRBV30 and J usage is TRBJ1-5, with 7 bases identical to TRBD1. The germline V gene has CDR1 GTSNPN and CDR2 SVGIG (reference sequence). The CDR3 spans 17 residues. V trimming: 4 bases; J trimming: 5 bases; junction bases outside the gene matches: 17. The CDR3 protein is CAWTRPREGAQDQPQHF. The CDR3, as DNA: TGTGCCTGGACCCGTCCCCGCGAGGGGGCGCAGGATCAGCCCCAGCATTTT.

This chain joins TRBV15 and TRBJ1-3; D is possibly TRBD1 (6 bases). Germline V gene sequence: CDR1 LNHNV, CDR2 YYDKDF (reference sequence). V dropped 8 bases and J dropped 7 bases, with 12 bases sitting between them. The CDR3 consists of 12 residues. CDR3 bases: TGTGCCACCGGGGACAACGGGAACACCATATATTTT. The encoded protein is CATGDNGNTIYF.

The V and J genes are TRBV29-1 and TRBJ2-4; D may be TRBD1 (5 bases). V gave up 6 bases and J gave up 8 bases, with 11 bases separating them. Germline values: CDR1 SQVTM, CDR2 ANQGSEA. The CDR3 contains 11 residues. The CDR3 DNA reads TGCAGCGTAGGGGCCCAGGACATTCAGTACTTC. It translates to CSVGAQDIQYF.

The chain recombines TRBV7-2 with TRBJ2-1, with TRBD2 matching 7 bases. CDR3 length: 17 residues. V shed 5 bases and J 0 bases; nucleotides not matched to a gene: 10. Germline V gene lookup returns CDR1 SGHTA and CDR2 FQGNSA. CDR3 nucleotide sequence: TGTGCCAGCAGCCCCTCGACTAGCCGCTTCTCCTACAATGAGCAGTTCTTC. Its translation is CASSPSTSRFSYNEQFF.

The chain uses TRBV14 and TRBJ1-1; 8 bases match TRBD1. The ends lost 0 bases at V and 11 bases at J; junction bases unmatched: 11. CDR3 length: 15 residues. CDR1 and CDR2 from the germline V gene are SGHDN and FVKESK. In nucleotides, the CDR3 is TGTGCCAGCAGCCAAGAAGGAGCGTCAGGGGGCCCCGCTTTCTTT. This encodes CASSQEGASGGPAFF.

The chain is built from TRBV4-2 and TRBJ2-3, with D possibly TRBD1 on 5 matching bases. CDR3 length: 15 residues. The germline V and J ends were trimmed by 0 bases and 4 bases, with 11 bases remaining between them. Germline CDR1 is LGHNA and CDR2 is YNFKEQ. CDR3 nucleotides: TGTGCCAGCAGCCAAGAGCAGGGCTGGGCAGATACGCAGTATTTT. This translates into CASSQEQGWADTQYF.

The chain uses TRBV28 and TRBJ2-5, with 11 bases fitting TRBD1. The V gene end was trimmed by 6 bases and the J gene end by 3 bases; junction bases not matched to a gene: 6. Germline-derived CDR1 and CDR2 are MDHEN and SYDVKM. The CDR3 extends over 15 amino acids. The CDR3 loop reads CASSPWTGGEETQYF. The CDR3 DNA reads TGTGCCAGCAGCCCCTGGACAGGGGGCGAAGAGACCCAGTACTTC.

This chain connects TRBV27 to TRBJ1-5, with 7 bases matching TRBD1. This CDR3 has 13 amino acids. The germline V gene encodes CDR1 MNHEY and CDR2 SMNVEV (reference sequence). The ends lost 5 bases at V and 6 bases at J; junction bases unmatched: 4. In DNA form, the CDR3 reads TGTGCCAGCAGTCCTACAGGGGTTCAGCCCCAGCATTTT. This sequence encodes CASSPTGVQPQHF.